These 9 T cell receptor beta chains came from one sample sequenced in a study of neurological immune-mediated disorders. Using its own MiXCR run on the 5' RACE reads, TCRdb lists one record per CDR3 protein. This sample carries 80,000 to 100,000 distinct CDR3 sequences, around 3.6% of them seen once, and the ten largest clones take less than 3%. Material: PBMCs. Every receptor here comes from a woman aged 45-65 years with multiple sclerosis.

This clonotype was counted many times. The CDR3 region is CASSLGGGSYEQYF. The CDR3 DNA reads TGTGCCAGCAGCTTAGGCGGGGGTTCCTACGAGCAGTACTTC. The V call is TRBV7-2, the J call TRBJ2-7; 7 bases agree with TRBD2. Germline loops: CDR1 SGHTA, CDR2 FQGNSA. V trimming: 1 base; J trimming: 1 base; junction bases outside the gene matches: 1. The CDR3 length is 14 residues.

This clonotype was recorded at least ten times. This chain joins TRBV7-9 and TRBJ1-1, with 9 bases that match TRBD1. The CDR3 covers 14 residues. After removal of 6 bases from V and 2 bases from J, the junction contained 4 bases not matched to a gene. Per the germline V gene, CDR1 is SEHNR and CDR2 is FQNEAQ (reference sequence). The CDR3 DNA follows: TGTGCCAGCAGAGGACAGGGGATCAACACTGAAGCTTTCTTT. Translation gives CASRGQGINTEAFF.

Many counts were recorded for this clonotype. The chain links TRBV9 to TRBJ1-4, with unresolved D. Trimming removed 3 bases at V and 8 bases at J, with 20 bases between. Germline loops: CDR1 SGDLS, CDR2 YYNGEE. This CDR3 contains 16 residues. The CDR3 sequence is CASSDPRLSGSEKLFF. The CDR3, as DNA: TGTGCCAGCAGCGACCCCCGACTGTCGGGCTCGGAAAAACTGTTTTTT.

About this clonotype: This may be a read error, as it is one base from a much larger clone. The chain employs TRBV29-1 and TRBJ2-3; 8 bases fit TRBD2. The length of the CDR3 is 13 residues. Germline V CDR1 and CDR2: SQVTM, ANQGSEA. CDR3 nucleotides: TGCAGCGGGAGCGGGGGAAGCACAGATTCGCAGTATTTT. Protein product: CSGSGGSTDSQYF.

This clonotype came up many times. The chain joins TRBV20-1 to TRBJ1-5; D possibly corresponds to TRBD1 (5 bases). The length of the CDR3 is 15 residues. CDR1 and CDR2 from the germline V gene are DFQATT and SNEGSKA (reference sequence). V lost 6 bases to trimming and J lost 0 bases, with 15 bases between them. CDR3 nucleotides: TGCAGTGCCATAGCCCCAGGGACTAGCAATCAGCCCCAGCATTTT. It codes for CSAIAPGTSNQPQHF.

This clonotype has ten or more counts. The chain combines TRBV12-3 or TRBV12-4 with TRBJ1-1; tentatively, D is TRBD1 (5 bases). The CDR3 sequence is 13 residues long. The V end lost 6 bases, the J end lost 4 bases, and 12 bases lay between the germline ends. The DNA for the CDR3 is TGTGCCAGCAGGGGGGGGGTGAGCACTGAAGCTTTCTTT. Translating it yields CASRGGVSTEAFF.

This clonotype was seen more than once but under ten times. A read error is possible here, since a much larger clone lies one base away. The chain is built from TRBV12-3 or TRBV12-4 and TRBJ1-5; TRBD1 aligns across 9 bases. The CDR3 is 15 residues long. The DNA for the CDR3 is TGTGCCAGCAGACTTAACTCGGACAGGGGTCAGCCCCAGAATTTT. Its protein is CASRLNSDRGQPQNF.

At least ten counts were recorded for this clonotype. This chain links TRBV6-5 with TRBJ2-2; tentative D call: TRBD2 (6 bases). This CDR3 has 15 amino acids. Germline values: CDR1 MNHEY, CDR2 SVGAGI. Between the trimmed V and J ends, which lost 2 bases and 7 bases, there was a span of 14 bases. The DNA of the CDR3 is TGTGCCAGCAGTTACGGGCATTACGGGAGCGGGGAGCTGTTTTTT. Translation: CASSYGHYGSGELFF.

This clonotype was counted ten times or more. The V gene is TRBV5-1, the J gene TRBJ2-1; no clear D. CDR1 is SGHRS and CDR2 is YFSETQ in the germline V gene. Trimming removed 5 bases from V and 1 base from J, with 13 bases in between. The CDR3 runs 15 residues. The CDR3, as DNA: TGCGCCAGCAGAAAGTCAGACGAGTCCTACAATGAGCAGTTCTTC. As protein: CASRKSDESYNEQFF.